Here is one T cell receptor (beta chain) with its context. This record belongs to a study of blood T cell repertoires in COVID-19. For the study at large: From T cells, B-cell-depleted T cells, or PBMCs came the material, which was cDNA or gDNA.

Cohort placement rested on clinical history that participants reported themselves. Cohort 3 donors counted as recovered after two negative PCRs, clearance, or resolved symptoms. Data came from immunoSEQ multiplex PCR; TCRdb stores just in-frame clones and leaves some out. The data hold a few hundred thousand clones, with around 89% observed a single time. The TCR was taken from a man aged 25-45 years who had recovered from COVID-19. Sequenced sample: PBMCs or T cells enriched from blood (not recorded which).

CDR3 sequence (DNA): TGTGCCAGCAGCCAAGATCCACTAGCGGGAGGCAGCGGGGAGCTGTTTTTT. Translating gives CASSQDPLAGGSGELFF. This chain joins TRBV4-2 and TRBJ2-2; TRBD2 matches 12 bases. Germline V lookup: CDR1 LGHNA, CDR2 YNFKEQ. This CDR3 has 17 amino acids. J was trimmed by 7 bases and V by 0 bases; bases with no gene match: 6.